These T cell receptor beta chains were read from a single sample in a study of cytomegalovirus exposure and HLA in healthy donors. Clones were read by immunoSEQ multiplex PCR, and TCRdb kept only the in-frame ones, dropping some. This table has 260,000 or so clones, 87% appearing once. What was sequenced was PBMCs. The receptor set was obtained from a man aged 18 to 30 in good health and CMV-seronegative. CDR3s leave out the opening cysteine and the closing phenylalanine or tryptophan. D genes are given only for firm matches.

d_call | j_call | v_call | cdr3_aa
. | TRBJ2-6 | TRBV6-5 | ASSGDWGANVLT
. | TRBJ1-1 | TRBV29-1 | SVDSGGTEAF
. | TRBJ2-7 | TRBV27 | ASSVRGLTYEQY
TRBD2 | TRBJ2-7 | TRBV5-1 | ASSPSGSRAEQY
. | TRBJ1-6 | TRBV7-2 | ASSQGTVDTLH
. | TRBJ1-2 | TRBV27 | ASSLVQGMRGYT
. | TRBJ2-7 | TRBV28 | ASMETGPTYEQY
. | TRBJ2-2 | TRBV27 | ASSLLAGYGTGELF
. | TRBJ1-5 | TRBV12-2 | ASRLGRDRVDHQPQH
. | TRBJ1-6 | TRBV7-2 | ASSLVAEDSPLH
TRBD1 | TRBJ1-3 | TRBV28 | ASSSSGGRNTIY
TRBD2 | TRBJ2-7 | TRBV28 | ASRWAGGFSYEQY
. | TRBJ2-5 | TRBV7-2 | ASTPPQGQVGTQY
TRBD1 | TRBJ2-7 | TRBV4-3 | ASSLAGTGVSEQY
. | TRBJ1-2 | TRBV19 | ASCDRGGADGYT
TRBD1 | TRBJ1-2 | TRBV28 | ASSTLQGGGYT
TRBD1 | TRBJ2-3 | TRBV7-9 | ASSTGDSVTDTQY
. | TRBJ2-7 | TRBV28 | ASKLAFRSSYEQY
. | TRBJ2-6 | TRBV10-3 | AIQGTGANVLT
TRBD2 | TRBJ2-1 | TRBV5-4 | ASSLGGGGLVFEQF
TRBD1 | TRBJ1-6 | TRBV27 | ASSSPGTGGGNSPLH
. | TRBJ2-7 | TRBV7-2 | ASSFVLYEQY
. | TRBJ1-2 | TRBV5-1 | ASSLVTGDGYT
. | TRBJ1-2 | TRBV7-2 | ASSLALRGRGGYT
. | TRBJ2-3 | TRBV29-1 | SVDEGSDTQY
TRBD2 | TRBJ2-7 | TRBV4-1 | ASSQGGGGMSYEQY
. | TRBJ2-6 | TRBV7-9 | ASSVQEYSGANVLT
TRBD2 | TRBJ2-1 | TRBV28 | ATGGYNEQF
TRBD2 | TRBJ2-2 | TRBV7-2 | ASSLRVQREGGTGELF
TRBD1 | TRBJ1-4 | TRBV5-1 | ASSSGQDSEKLF
. | TRBJ2-1 | TRBV20-1 | SANGYNEQF
TRBD1 | TRBJ1-1 | TRBV27 | ASSLTGGGTEAF
. | TRBJ1-2 | TRBV2 | ASHGDYKGYT
TRBD1 | TRBJ1-6 | TRBV7-2 | ASSRTGGNSPLH
TRBD2 | TRBJ2-1 | TRBV4-1 | ASSQSSGGDEQF
TRBD2 | TRBJ2-1 | TRBV10-3 | AISLTSGRGEQF
TRBD2 | TRBJ2-2 | TRBV10-2 | ASSESRLAGGGGELF
TRBD1 | TRBJ2-7 | TRBV11-2 | ASSWRGQGDYEQY
TRBD1 | TRBJ2-3 | TRBV6-6 | ASGDRGTDTQY
. | TRBJ1-2 | TRBV5-6 | ASSFGQSNYGYT